This TCR beta chain was sequenced for a study of radiotherapy plus CTLA-4 blockade in lung cancer. Generated by immunoSEQ multiplex PCR, the TCRdb table keeps only in-frame clones and is missing some. The data hold some 50,000 clones, with approximately 84% observed a single time. The TCR originated in a human donor with non-small cell lung cancer whose response to radiotherapy plus ipilimumab could not be evaluated. This sample comprised peripheral blood, obtained from a patient treated with radiotherapy plus ipilimumab.

This CDR3 is CAWSKDSKYEQYF. As DNA, the CDR3 is TGTGCCTGGAGTAAGGACAGCAAGTACGAGCAGTACTTC. The V gene is TRBV30, the J gene TRBJ2-5, with D possibly being TRBD1 (6 bases). The closer fit of TRBJ2-7 to the DNA end suggests the J call may be wrong. The length of the CDR3 is 13 residues. CDR1 and CDR2 from the germline V gene are GTSNPN and SVGIG (reference sequence).